This entry features one T cell receptor beta chain sequence. The sample carries other DNA sequences with the same CDR3. PCR involved 60 Vbeta and 13 Jbeta primers. Sequencing was performed with immunoSEQ multiplex PCR; in TCRdb, only in-frame clones are kept and a portion is missing. The sample lists 150,000 to 200,000 clones; about 71% were seen once. Germline CDR1 reads SNHLY; CDR2 reads FYNNEI. This CDR3 has 13 residues. Trimming removed 6 bases from V and 2 bases from J, with 10 bases in between. The sample originates from a study of cytomegalovirus exposure and HLA in healthy donors. Sequences were obtained from PBMCs. V and J are TRBV2 and TRBJ1-1; D may be TRBD1 (5 bases). This clonotype originated in a woman in her twenties or thirties in good health and CMV-seronegative. CDR3 amino acids: CASRQGLNTEAFF. The CDR3 DNA sequence: TGTGCCAGCAGGCAGGGCCTCAACACTGAAGCTTTCTTT.